The clone carrying this T cell receptor (beta chain) was observed a single time. This entry belongs to a study of OX40 agonist ivuxolimab in advanced cancers. For the study at large: It was ivuxolimab, an agonistic anti-OX40 (CD134) antibody, that patients were treated with. Partial responses, seen in three patients, involved one hepatocellular carcinoma and two cutaneous melanomas.

The germline V gene encodes CDR1 SGHTA and CDR2 FQGNSA. CDR3 length: 13 residues. Trimming pared 4 bases from V and 5 bases from J, leaving 11 bases between. Clones were read by immunoSEQ multiplex PCR, and TCRdb kept only the in-frame ones, dropping some. The table has 80,000 or so clones, approximately 85% seen once; the top ten hold around 2.1%. This clonotype was sampled from an adult with an advanced solid tumor such as melanoma, head and neck, liver or kidney cancer. This rearrangement joins TRBV7-2 to TRBJ1-1; D is ambiguous. Here the sequenced sample was CD4+ or CD8+ T cells sorted from blood, taken in a trial of the OX40 agonist ivuxolimab. CDR3 sequence reads: CASSSAAVTEAFF. Here the CDR3 DNA reads TGTGCCAGCAGCTCAGCAGCGGTGACTGAAGCTTTCTTT.